These 6 T cell receptor beta chains came from one sample sequenced in a study of T cells in Graves' hyperthyroidism and ophthalmopathy. TCR beta CDR3 regions were amplified from RNA. When the TCR CDR3 underwent first-round RT-PCR, the HTBI primer set was used. TCRdb reprocessed the multiplex PCR reads with MiXCR, giving one entry per CDR3 protein. This sample has approximately 410,000 distinct CDR3 sequences, with approximately 15% found just once. Sequenced material: blood. The receptors here all came from a man in his late teens or twenties with Graves' ophthalmopathy.

This sequence joins TRBV9 and TRBJ2-5, with D possibly being TRBD1 (6 bases). Germline-derived CDR1 and CDR2 are SGDLS and YYNGEE. Trimming removed 0 bases from V and 5 bases from J, with 14 bases in between. CDR3 size: 15 residues. In DNA, the CDR3 is TGTGCCAGCAGCGTAGAAGGCAATAGGGGGGAGACCCAGTACTTC. The encoded protein is CASSVEGNRGETQYF.

Notes on this clonotype: Given a much more abundant clone one base away, this may be a read error. The chain joins TRBV6-1 to TRBJ2-7, with D possibly being TRBD1 (6 bases). The CDR3 spans 15 residues. The germline V gene encodes CDR1 MNHNS and CDR2 SASEGT. Trimming shortened V by 0 bases and J by 2 bases, and 11 bases separated the two germline ends. The CDR3 spells CASSEAGAVTYEQYF. Here the CDR3 DNA reads TGTGCCAGCAGTGAAGCGGGGGCGGTTACCTACGAGCAGTACTTC.

This clonotype has ten or more counts. V and J are TRBV6-2 or TRBV6-3 and TRBJ2-2, with D perhaps TRBD1 (5 bases). Looked up from germline, CDR1 is MNHEY and CDR2 is SVGEGT. Between the trimmed V and J ends, which lost 5 bases and 3 bases, there was a span of 10 bases. This CDR3 has 14 residues. The CDR3 region is CASSRTSYTGELFF. The CDR3 nucleotides are TGTGCCAGCAGTCGGACATCCTACACCGGGGAGCTGTTTTTT.

This clonotype was seen repeatedly, ten times or more. The chain employs TRBV7-9 and TRBJ1-2, with 7 bases aligning to TRBD1. Germline V gene lookup returns CDR1 SEHNR and CDR2 FQNEAQ (reference sequence). The length of the CDR3 is 13 residues. V trimming: 1 base; J trimming: 7 bases; junction bases outside the gene matches: 3. CDR3 amino acids: CASSLEGAPGYTF. CDR3 DNA: TGTGCCAGCAGCTTAGAGGGGGCACCTGGCTACACCTTC.

In this sample, this clonotype turned up many times. The V and J genes are TRBV7-8 and TRBJ1-1, with TRBD1 matching over 12 bases. From germline, CDR1 is SGHVS and CDR2 FQNEAQ. CDR3 length equals 15 residues. V trimming: 4 bases; J trimming: 6 bases; junction bases outside the gene matches: 6. CDR3 sequence reads: CASSSPGQGAPEAFF. DNA of the CDR3: TGTGCCAGCAGCTCCCCGGGACAGGGGGCGCCTGAAGCTTTCTTT.

The J gene is TRBJ1-1, the V gene TRBV19; D not certain. The ends were cut back, 0 bases at V and 1 base at J, with 6 bases in the middle. The CDR3 has 14 amino acids. Germline assignment: CDR1 LNHDA and CDR2 SQIVND (reference sequence). The CDR3 sequence is CASSIDGSNTEAFF. DNA of the CDR3: TGTGCCAGTAGTATAGATGGATCGAACACTGAAGCTTTCTTT.